This paragraph covers one T cell receptor (beta chain) sequence. Its antigen is not identified. The second PCR ran roughly 7 to 12 cycles with a sample-barcoded 5' primer and J-beta primers. Using its own MiXCR run on the 5' RACE reads, TCRdb lists one record per CDR3 protein. The sample yields just over 800,000 distinct CDR3 sequences, approximately 67% seen once. This sample was taken from a study of blood T cells in healthy people across ages. Overall study results and limits: Diversity estimated from one million T cells was considered an underestimate.

Trimming left V 2 bases short and J 3 bases short, with 19 bases between. CDR3 length equals 17 residues. Germline assignment: CDR1 SGHDN and CDR2 FVKESK. The source material was blood. The rearrangement links TRBV14 to TRBJ2-5, with D maybe TRBD2 (6 bases). The sequence was obtained from a man aged 30 to 45 in good health. The CDR3 DNA reads as TGTGCCAGCAGCCAATTACATCGGGCCTCGGGGGAAGAGACCCAGTACTTC. Translated: CASSQLHRASGEETQYF.